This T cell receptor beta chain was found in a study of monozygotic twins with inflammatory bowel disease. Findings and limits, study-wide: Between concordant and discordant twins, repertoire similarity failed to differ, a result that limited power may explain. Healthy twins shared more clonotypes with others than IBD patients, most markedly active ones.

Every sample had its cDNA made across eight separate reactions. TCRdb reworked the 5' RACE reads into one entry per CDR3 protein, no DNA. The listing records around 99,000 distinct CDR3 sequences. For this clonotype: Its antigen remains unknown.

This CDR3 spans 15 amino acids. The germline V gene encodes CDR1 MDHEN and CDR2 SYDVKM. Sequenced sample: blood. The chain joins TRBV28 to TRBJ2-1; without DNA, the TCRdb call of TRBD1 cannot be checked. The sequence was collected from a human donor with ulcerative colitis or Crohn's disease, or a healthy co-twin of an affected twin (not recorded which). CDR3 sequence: CASSLSGARSNEQFF. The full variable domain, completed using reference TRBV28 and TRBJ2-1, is DVKVTQSSRYLVKRTGEKVFLECVQDMDHENMFWYRQDPGLGLRLIYFSYDVKMKEKGDIPEGYSVSREKKERFSLILESASTNQTSMYLCASSLSGARSNEQFFGPGTRLTVL.